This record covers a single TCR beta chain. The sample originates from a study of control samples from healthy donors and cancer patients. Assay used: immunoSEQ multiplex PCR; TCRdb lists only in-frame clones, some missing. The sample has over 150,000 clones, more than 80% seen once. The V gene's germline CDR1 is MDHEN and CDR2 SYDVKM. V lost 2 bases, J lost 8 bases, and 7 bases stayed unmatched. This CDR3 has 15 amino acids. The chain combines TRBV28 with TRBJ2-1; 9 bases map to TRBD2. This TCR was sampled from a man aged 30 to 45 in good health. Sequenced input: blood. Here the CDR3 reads CASSLAGGPGHEQFF. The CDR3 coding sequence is TGTGCCAGCAGTTTAGCGGGAGGGCCCGGGCATGAGCAGTTCTTC.